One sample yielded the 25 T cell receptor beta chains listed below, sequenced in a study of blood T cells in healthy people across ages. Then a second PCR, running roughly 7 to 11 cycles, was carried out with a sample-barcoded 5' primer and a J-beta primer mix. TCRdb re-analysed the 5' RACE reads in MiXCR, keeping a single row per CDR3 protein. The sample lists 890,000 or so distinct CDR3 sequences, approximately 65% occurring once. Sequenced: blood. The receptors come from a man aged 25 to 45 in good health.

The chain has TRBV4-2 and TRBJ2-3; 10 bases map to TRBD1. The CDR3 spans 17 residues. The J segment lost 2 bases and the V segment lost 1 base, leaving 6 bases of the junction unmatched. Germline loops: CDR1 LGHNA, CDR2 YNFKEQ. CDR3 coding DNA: TGTGCCAGCAGCCAAGGGGGGGGACAGGGGACCACAGATACGCAGTATTTT. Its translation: CASSQGGGQGTTDTQYF.

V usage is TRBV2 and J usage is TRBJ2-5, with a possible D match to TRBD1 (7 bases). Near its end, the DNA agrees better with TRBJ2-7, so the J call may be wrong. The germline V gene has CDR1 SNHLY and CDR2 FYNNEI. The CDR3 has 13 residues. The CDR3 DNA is TGTGCCAGCAGACAGGGGACTGCATACGAGCAGTACTTC. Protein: CASRQGTAYEQYF.

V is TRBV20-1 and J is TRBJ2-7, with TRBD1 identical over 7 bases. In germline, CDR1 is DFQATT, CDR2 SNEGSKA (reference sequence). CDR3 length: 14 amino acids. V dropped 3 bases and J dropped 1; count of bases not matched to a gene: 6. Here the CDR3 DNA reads TGCAGTGCTAGTGGTGGGACAGCTTCCTACGAGCAGTACTTC. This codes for CSASGGTASYEQYF.

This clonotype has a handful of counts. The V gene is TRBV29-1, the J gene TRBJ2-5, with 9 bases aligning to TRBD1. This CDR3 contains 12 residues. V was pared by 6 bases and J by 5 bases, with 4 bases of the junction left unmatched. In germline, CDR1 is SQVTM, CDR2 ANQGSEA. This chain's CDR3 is CSVGTGQETQYF. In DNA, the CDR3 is TGCAGCGTGGGGACAGGGCAGGAGACCCAGTACTTC. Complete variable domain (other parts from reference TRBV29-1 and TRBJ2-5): SAVISQKPSRDICQRGTSLTIQCQVDSQVTMMFWYRQQPGQSLTLIATANQGSEATYESGFVIDKFPISRPNLTFSTLTVSNMSPEDSSIYLCSVGTGQETQYFGPGTRLLVL.

CDR3 residues: CASSRTNKGTQYF. CDR3 DNA: TGTGCCAGCAGCAGGACTAATAAAGGGACCCAGTACTTC. This chain connects TRBV7-2 to TRBJ2-5; D perhaps matches TRBD2 (6 bases). The V end was cut by 5 bases, the J end by 7 bases, with 14 bases between. Germline V CDR1 and CDR2: SGHTA, FQGNSA. This CDR3 contains 13 residues.

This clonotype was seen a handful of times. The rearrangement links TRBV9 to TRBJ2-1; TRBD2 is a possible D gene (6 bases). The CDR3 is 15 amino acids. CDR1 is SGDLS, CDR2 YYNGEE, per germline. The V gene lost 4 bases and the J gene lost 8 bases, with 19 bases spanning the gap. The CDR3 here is CASSPGLLGGDEQFF. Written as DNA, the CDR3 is TGTGCCAGCAGCCCGGGACTCCTCGGAGGCGATGAGCAGTTCTTC.

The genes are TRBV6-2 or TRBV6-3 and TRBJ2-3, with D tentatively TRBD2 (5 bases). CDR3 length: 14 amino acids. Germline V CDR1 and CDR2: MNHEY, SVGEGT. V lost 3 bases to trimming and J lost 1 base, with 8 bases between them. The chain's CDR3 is CASSYGSRTDTQYF. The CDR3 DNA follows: TGTGCCAGCAGTTATGGGAGCCGCACAGATACGCAGTATTTT.

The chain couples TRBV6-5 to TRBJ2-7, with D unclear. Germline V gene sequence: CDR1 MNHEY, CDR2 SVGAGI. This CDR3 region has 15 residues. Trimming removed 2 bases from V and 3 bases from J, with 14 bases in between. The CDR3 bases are TGTGCCAGCAGTTACGCCGGGCAGCCGATCTACGAGCAGTACTTC. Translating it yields CASSYAGQPIYEQYF.

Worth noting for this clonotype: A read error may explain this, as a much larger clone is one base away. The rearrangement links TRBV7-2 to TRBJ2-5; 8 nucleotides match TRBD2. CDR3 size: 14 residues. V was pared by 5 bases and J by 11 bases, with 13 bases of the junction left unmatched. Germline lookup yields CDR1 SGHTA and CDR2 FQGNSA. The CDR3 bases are TGTGCCAGCAGCCTGGATGTAGCGGGGTTCGTGCAGTACTTC. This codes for CASSLDVAGFVQYF.

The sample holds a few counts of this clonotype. The CDR3 sequence is CASSSGGQRMNTEAFF. The DNA of the CDR3 is TGTGCCAGCAGCTCGGGGGGACAGCGGATGAACACTGAAGCTTTCTTT. V gene TRBV7-6 combines with J gene TRBJ1-1, with 7 bases lining up with TRBD1. CDR1 SGHVS and CDR2 FNYEAQ come from the germline V gene. J gave up 0 bases and V 4 bases, and 8 bases lay outside the gene matches. The CDR3 is 16 amino acids.

The CDR3 protein is CASSPPRAPSSYNEQFF. The CDR3 nucleotides read TGTGCCAGCAGCCCCCCGCGGGCCCCAAGCTCCTACAATGAGCAGTTCTTC. The chain recombines TRBV11-1 with TRBJ2-1, with D possibly TRBD2 on 5 matching bases. The length of the CDR3 is 17 residues. Looked up from germline, CDR1 is SGHAT and CDR2 is FQDESV (reference sequence). With 5 bases removed from V and 0 bases from J, the gap between germline ends came to 17 bases.

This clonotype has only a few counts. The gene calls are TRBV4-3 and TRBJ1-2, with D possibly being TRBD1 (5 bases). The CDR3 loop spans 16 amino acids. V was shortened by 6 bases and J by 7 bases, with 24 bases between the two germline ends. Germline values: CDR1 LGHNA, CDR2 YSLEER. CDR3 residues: CASRQLGEGAIAGYTF. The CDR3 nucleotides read TGCGCCAGCAGGCAACTGGGGGAAGGGGCGATCGCTGGCTACACCTTC.

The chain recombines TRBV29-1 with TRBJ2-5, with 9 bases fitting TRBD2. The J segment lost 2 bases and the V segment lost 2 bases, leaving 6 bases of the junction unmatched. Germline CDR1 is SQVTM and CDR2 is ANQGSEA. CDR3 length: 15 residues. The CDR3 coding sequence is TGCAGCGTTGAACCGTATAGCGGGGGACAAGAGACCCAGTACTTC. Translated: CSVEPYSGGQETQYF. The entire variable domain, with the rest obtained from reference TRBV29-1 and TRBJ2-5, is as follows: SAVISQKPSRDICQRGTSLTIQCQVDSQVTMMFWYRQQPGQSLTLIATANQGSEATYESGFVIDKFPISRPNLTFSTLTVSNMSPEDSSIYLCSVEPYSGGQETQYFGPGTRLLVL.

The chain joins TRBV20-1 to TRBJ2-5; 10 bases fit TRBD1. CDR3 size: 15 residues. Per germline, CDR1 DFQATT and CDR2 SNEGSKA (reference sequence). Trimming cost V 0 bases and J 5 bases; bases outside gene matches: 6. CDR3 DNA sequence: TGCAGTGCTAGAGACGGGACAGGGGTCTTTGAGACCCAGTACTTC. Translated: CSARDGTGVFETQYF.

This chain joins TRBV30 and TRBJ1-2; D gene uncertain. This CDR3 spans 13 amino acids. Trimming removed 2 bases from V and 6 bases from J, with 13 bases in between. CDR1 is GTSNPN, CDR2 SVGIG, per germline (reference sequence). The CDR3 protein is CAWSPAFKDGYTF. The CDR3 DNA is TGTGCCTGGAGTCCCGCCTTTAAGGATGGCTACACCTTC.

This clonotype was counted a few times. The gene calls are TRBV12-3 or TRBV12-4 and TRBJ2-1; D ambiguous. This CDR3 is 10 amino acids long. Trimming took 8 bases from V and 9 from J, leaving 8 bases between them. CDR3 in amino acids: CASGVGEQFF. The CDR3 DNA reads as TGTGCCAGCGGAGTGGGTGAGCAGTTCTTC.

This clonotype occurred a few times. DNA for the CDR3: TGCGCCAGCAGCCAAGCGGGATTACAAGAGACCCAGTACTTC. Translated: CASSQAGLQETQYF. The chain combines TRBV4-1 with TRBJ2-5; possibly TRBD2 for D (5 bases). V lost 1 base and J 2 bases, leaving 8 bases between the germline ends. In germline, CDR1 is MGHRA, CDR2 YSYEKL. This CDR3 has 14 amino acids.

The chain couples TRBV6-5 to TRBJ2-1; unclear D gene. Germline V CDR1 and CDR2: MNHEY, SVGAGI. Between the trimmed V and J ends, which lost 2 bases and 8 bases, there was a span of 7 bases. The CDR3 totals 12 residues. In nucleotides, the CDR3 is TGTGCCAGCAGTTACGGTGGTGATGAGCAGTTCTTC. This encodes CASSYGGDEQFF.

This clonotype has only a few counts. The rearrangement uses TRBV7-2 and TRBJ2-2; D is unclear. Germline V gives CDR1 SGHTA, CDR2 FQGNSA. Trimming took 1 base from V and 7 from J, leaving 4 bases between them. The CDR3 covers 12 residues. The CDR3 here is CASSLVGGELFF. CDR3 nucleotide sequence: TGTGCCAGCAGCTTAGTAGGCGGGGAGCTGTTTTTT.

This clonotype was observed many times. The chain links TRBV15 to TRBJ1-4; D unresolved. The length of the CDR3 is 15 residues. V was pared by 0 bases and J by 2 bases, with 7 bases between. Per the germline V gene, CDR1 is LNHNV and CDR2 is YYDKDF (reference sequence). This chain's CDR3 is CATSRDRSTNEKLFF. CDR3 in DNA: TGTGCCACCAGCAGAGATAGAAGTACTAATGAAAAACTGTTTTTT. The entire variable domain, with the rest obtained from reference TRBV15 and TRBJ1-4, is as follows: DAMVIQNPRYQVTQFGKPVTLSCSQTLNHNVMYWYQQKSSQAPKLLFHYYDKDFNNEADTPDNFQSRRPNTSFCFLDIRSPGLGDTAMYLCATSRDRSTNEKLFFGSGTQLSVL.

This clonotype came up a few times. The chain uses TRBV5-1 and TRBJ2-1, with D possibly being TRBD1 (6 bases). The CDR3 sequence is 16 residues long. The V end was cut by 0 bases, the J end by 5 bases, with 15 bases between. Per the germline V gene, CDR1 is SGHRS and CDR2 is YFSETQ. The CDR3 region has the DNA TGCGCCAGCAGCTTGGCCGGGCAGGGGTTCCACAATGAGCAGTTCTTC. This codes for CASSLAGQGFHNEQFF.

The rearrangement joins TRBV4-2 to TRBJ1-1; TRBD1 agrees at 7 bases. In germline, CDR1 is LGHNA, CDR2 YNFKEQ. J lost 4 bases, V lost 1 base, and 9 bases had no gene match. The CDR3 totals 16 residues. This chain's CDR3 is CASSQVGQLSRTEAFF. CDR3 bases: TGTGCCAGCAGCCAAGTGGGACAGCTTAGTCGCACTGAAGCTTTCTTT.

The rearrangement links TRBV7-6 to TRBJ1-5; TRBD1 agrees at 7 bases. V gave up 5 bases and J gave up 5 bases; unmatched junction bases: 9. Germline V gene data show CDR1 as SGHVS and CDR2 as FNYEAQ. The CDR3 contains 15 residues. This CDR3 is CASSLYRGRDQPQHF. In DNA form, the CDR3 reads TGTGCCAGCAGCCTTTACAGGGGACGGGATCAGCCCCAGCATTTT.

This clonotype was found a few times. The CDR3 spells CASSLRLAGYEQYF. DNA for the CDR3: TGTGCCAGCTCACTCCGACTAGCGGGGTACGAGCAGTACTTC. The rearrangement links TRBV18 to TRBJ2-4; 11 positions match TRBD2. The end of the DNA fits TRBJ2-7 better, so the J call may be wrong. This CDR3 comprises 14 residues. CDR1 is KGHSH, CDR2 LQKENI, per germline.

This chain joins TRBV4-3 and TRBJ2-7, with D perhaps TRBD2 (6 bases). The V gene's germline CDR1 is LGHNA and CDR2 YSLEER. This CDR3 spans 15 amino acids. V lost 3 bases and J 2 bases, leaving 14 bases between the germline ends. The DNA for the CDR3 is TGCGCCAGCAGCCATAGTTTGGAGGGGACCTACGAGCAGTACTTC. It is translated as CASSHSLEGTYEQYF.